This is a list of T cell receptor beta chains from one sample in a study of chemoradiotherapy in HPV16-positive cancers. The repertoire was sequenced with immunoSEQ multiplex PCR; TCRdb's copy has only in-frame clones and lacks some. This sample has 1,200 or so clones, with around nine tenths found just once. The specimen comprised tumor tissue, sampled from a patient who underwent chemoradiotherapy. These receptors were collected from a human donor with HPV-associated anogenital cancer. The CDR3 runs from the conserved cysteine through the conserved F or W. A D gene is named only where the DNA matches it firmly. Clone size is shown for a subset of rows, as once, few, many or a class of expanded clone.

D gene	CDR3 length	V gene	clone size	J gene	CDR3 protein	CDR3 DNA
.	15	TRBV5-6	.	TRBJ2-3	CASSPGGGPGDTQYF	TGTGCCAGCAGCCCCGGAGGGGGGCCGGGGGATACGCAGTATTTT
TRBD2	17	TRBV4-2	.	TRBJ2-5	CASSQVLAGGYQETQYF	TGTGCCAGCAGCCAGGTACTAGCGGGGGGCTACCAAGAGACCCAGTACTTC
.	12	TRBV11-2	.	TRBJ2-7	CASSLAYYEQYF	TGTGCCAGCAGCTTAGCCTATTACGAGCAGTACTTC
.	12	TRBV29-1	.	TRBJ2-7	CSVPAITGEQYF	TGCAGCGTCCCGGCCATCACGGGCGAGCAGTACTTC
TRBD1	22	TRBV4-3	.	TRBJ1-6	CASSQVGVFRTGGVWDNSPLHF	TGCGCCAGCAGCCAAGTGGGGGTTTTTAGGACAGGGGGCGTCTGGGATAATTCACCCCTCCACTTT
.	15	TRBV5-1	.	TRBJ2-6	CASSSQGSGANVLTF	TGCGCCAGCAGCTCACAGGGTTCTGGGGCCAACGTCCTGACTTTC
.	15	TRBV6-1	once	TRBJ1-5	CASTAQRTDNQPQHF	TGTGCCAGCACCGCTCAGCGGACCGACAATCAGCCCCAGCATTTT
.	13	TRBV27	.	TRBJ2-4	CASSQGSGNIQYF	TGTGCCAGCAGCCAGGGGAGTGGGAACATTCAGTACTTC
.	16	TRBV5-4	.	TRBJ2-3	CASSLRGTKDSDTQYF	TGTGCCAGCAGCTTGAGGGGAACCAAGGATTCAGATACGCAGTATTTT
.	14	TRBV5-1	.	TRBJ2-7	CASSSTVSSYEQYF	TGCGCCAGCAGCTCGACAGTCAGCTCCTACGAGCAGTACTTC
TRBD2	18	TRBV5-4	.	TRBJ2-5	CASSPRPNLAGGWETQYF	TGTGCCAGCAGCCCTCGGCCAAATCTAGCGGGGGGGTGGGAGACCCAGTACTTC
.	14	TRBV28	.	TRBJ1-1	CASSKGRVNTEAFF	TGTGCCAGCAGCAAGGGACGGGTGAACACTGAAGCTTTCTTT
TRBD1	15	TRBV19	.	TRBJ1-4	CASSIQGATNEKLFF	TGTGCCAGTAGTATTCAGGGGGCGACTAATGAAAAACTGTTTTTT
.	13	TRBV6-5	.	TRBJ1-5	CATRQNSNQPQHF	TGTGCCACCCGACAGAATAGCAATCAGCCCCAGCATTTT
TRBD2	15	TRBV7-9	.	TRBJ2-5	CASRGLAGAYETQYF	TGTGCCAGCAGGGGACTAGCGGGGGCCTATGAGACCCAGTACTTC
TRBD2	17	TRBV18	.	TRBJ2-3	CASSHAGSGGYTDTQYF	TGTGCCAGCTCCCACGCGGGCAGCGGGGGCTATACAGATACGCAGTATTTT